This T cell receptor (beta chain) was captured in a study of cytomegalovirus exposure and HLA in healthy donors. Study-level findings and limits: Some public TCRs appeared in many individuals, while most sequences were rare.

Method: immunoSEQ multiplex PCR; TCRdb's copy keeps in-frame clones and lacks some. The profile shows around 400,000 clones, about nine tenths of them singletons. A note on this clone: The antigen is not known.

The CDR3 extends over 15 amino acids. Germline CDR1 PRHDT, CDR2 FYEKMQ (reference sequence). Trimming took 2 bases from V and 5 from J; bases not matched to a gene: 7. The sequencing sample was made of PBMCs. This clonotype was sampled from a woman aged 18-29 years in good health and CMV-seronegative. The chain recombines TRBV13 with TRBJ2-5; the match to TRBD2 covers 8 bases. CDR3 residues: CASSLQRGSWETQYF. As DNA, the CDR3 is TGTGCCAGCAGCTTACAGCGGGGGAGTTGGGAGACCCAGTACTTC.